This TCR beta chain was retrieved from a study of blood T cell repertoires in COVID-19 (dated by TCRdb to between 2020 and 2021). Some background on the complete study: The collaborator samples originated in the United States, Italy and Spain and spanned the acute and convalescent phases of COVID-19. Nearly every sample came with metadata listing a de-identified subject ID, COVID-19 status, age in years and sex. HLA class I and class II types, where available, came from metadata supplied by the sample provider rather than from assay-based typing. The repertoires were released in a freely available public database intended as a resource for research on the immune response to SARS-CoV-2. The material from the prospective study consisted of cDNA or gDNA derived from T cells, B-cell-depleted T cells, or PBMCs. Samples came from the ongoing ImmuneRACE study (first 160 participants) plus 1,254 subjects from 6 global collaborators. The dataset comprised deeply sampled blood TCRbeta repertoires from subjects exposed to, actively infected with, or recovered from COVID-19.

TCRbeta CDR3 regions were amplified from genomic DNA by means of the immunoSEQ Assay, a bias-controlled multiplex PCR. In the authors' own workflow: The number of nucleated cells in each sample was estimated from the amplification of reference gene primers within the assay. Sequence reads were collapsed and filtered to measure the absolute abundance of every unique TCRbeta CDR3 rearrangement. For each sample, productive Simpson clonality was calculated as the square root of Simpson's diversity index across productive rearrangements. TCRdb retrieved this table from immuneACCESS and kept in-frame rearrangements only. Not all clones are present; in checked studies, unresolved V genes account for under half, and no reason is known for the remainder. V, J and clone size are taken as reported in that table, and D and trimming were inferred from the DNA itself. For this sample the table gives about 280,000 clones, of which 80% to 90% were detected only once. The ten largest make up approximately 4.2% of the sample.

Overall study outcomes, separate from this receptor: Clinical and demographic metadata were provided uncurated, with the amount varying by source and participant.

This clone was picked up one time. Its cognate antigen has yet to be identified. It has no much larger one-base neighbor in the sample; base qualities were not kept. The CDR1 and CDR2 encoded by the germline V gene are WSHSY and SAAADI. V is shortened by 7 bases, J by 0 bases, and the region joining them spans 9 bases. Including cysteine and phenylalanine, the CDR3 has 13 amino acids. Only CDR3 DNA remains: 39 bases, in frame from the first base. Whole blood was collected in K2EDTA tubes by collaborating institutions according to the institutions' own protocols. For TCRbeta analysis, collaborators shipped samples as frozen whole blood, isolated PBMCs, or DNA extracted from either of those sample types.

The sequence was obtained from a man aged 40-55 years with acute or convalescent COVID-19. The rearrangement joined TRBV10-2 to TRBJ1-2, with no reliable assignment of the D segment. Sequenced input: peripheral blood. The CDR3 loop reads CASTTASNYGYTF. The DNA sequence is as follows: TGCGCCAGCACCACAGCCTCTAACTATGGCTACACCTTC.